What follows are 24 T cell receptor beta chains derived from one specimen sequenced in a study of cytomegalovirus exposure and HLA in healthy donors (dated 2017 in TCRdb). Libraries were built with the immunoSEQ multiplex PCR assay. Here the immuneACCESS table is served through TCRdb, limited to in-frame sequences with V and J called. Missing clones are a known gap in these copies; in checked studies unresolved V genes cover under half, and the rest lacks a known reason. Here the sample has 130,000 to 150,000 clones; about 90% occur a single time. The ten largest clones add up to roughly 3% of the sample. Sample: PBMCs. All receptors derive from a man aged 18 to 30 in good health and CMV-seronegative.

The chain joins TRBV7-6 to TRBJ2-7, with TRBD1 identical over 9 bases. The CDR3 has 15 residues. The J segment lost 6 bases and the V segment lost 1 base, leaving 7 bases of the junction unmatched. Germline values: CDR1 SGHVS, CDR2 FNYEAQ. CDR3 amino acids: CASSLGTGVVSEQYF. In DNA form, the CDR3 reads TGTGCCAGCAGCTTAGGGACAGGGGTTGTCAGCGAGCAGTACTTC.

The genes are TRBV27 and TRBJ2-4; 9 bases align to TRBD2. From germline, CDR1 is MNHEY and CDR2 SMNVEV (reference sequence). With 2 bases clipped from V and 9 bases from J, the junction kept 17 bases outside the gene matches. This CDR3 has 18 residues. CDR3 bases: TGTGCCAGCAGTTTAGGTGTGCCAGCGGGGGGACGTCGGGGCATTCAGTACTTC. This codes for CASSLGVPAGGRRGIQYF.

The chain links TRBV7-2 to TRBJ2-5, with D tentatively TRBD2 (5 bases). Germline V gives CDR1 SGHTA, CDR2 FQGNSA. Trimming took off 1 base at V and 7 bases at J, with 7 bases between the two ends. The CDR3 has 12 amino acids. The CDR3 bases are TGTGCCAGCAGCTTAGACGCGGGGACCCAGTACTTC. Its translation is CASSLDAGTQYF.

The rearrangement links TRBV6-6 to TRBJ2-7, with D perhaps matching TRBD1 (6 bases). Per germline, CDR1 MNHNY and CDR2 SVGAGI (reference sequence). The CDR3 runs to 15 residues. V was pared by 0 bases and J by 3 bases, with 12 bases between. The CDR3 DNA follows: TGTGCCAGCAGTTACTCGGAAGGGGGAGACTACGAGCAGTACTTC. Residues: CASSYSEGGDYEQYF.

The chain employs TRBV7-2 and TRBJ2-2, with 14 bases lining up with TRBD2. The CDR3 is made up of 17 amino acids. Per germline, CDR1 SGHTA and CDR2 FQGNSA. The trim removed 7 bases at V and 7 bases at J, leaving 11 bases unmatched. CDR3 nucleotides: TGTGCCAGCAAACCCGGACTAGCGGGGGGAGTGGTCGGGGAGCTGTTTTTT. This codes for CASKPGLAGGVVGELFF.

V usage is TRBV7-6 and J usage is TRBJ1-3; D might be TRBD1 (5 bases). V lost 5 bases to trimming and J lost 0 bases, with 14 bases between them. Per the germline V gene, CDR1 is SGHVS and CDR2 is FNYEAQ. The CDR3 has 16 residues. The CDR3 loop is CASSPRKGLSGNTIYF. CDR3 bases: TGTGCCAGCAGCCCTAGAAAGGGACTCTCTGGAAACACCATATATTTT.

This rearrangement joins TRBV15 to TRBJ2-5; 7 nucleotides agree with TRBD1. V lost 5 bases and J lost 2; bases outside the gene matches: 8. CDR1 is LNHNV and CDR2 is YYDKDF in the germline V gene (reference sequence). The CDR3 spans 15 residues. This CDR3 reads CATSLDRVQQETQYF. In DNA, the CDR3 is TGTGCCACCAGCCTAGACAGGGTCCAACAAGAGACCCAGTACTTC.

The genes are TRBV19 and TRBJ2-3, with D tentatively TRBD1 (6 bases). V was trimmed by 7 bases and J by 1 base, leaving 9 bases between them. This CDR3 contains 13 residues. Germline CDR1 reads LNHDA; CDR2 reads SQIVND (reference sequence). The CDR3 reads CASNREGTDTQYF. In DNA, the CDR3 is TGTGCCAGTAACAGGGAAGGCACAGATACGCAGTATTTT.

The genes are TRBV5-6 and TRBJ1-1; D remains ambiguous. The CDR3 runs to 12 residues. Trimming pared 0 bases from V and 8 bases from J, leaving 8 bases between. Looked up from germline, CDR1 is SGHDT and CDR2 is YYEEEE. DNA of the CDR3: TGTGCCAGCAGCTTGGTCCGGGGAGAAGCTTTCTTT. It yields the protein CASSLVRGEAFF.

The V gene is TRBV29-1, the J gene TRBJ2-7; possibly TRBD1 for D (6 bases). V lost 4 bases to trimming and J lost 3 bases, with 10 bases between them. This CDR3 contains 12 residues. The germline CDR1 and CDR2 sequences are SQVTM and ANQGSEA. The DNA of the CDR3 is TGCAGCGTTGTTATACAGGGCTACGAGCAGTACTTC. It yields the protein CSVVIQGYEQYF.

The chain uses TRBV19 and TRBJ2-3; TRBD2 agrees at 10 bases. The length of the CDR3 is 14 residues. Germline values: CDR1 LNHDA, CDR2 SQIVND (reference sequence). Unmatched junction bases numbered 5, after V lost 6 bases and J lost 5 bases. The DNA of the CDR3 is TGTGCCAGTAGCCCTGGGACTAGCGAAGATACGCAGTATTTT. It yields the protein CASSPGTSEDTQYF.

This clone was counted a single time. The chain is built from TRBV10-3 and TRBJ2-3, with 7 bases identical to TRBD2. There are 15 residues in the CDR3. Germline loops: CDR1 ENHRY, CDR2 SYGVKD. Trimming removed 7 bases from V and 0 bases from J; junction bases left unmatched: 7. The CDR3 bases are TGTGCCATCACCAAGACTAGCTCCAGCACAGATACGCAGTATTTT. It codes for CAITKTSSSTDTQYF.

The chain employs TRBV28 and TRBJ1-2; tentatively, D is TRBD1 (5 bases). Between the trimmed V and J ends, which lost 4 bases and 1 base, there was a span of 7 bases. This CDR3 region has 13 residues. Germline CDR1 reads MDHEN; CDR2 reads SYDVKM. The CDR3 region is CASSSQGNYGYTF. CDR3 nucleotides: TGTGCCAGCAGTTCTCAGGGTAACTATGGCTACACCTTC.

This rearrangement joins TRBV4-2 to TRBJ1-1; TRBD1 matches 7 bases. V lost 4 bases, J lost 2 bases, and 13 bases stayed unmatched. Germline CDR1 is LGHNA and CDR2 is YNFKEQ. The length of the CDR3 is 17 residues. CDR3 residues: CASSLFTAGQTNTEAFF. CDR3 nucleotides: TGTGCCAGCAGCCTCTTTACCGCGGGACAGACAAACACTGAAGCTTTCTTT.

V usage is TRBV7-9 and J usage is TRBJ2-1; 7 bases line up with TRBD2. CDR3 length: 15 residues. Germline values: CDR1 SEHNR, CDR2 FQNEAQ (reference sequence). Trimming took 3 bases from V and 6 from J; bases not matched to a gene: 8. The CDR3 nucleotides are TGTGCCAGCAGCTTTTTGTCCAGCGGGGTCAATGAGCAGTTCTTC. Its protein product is CASSFLSSGVNEQFF.

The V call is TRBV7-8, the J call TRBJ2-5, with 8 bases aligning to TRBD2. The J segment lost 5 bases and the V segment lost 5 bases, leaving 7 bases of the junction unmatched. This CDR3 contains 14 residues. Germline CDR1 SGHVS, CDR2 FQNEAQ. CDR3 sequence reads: CASSDGTRGETQYF. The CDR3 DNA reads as TGTGCCAGCAGCGACGGGACTAGAGGGGAGACCCAGTACTTC.

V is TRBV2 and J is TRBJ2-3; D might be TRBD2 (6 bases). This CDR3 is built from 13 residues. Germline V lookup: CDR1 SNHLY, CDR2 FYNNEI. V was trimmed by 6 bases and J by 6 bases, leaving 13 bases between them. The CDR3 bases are TGTGCCAGCAGGATACTAGCCCCCGATACGCAGTATTTT. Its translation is CASRILAPDTQYF.

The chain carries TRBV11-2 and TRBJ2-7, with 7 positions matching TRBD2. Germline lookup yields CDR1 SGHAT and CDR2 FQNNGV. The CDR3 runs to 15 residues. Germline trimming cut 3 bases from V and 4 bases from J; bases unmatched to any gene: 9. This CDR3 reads CASSFYGGRVYEQYF. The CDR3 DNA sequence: TGTGCCAGCAGCTTCTACGGCGGGAGAGTGTACGAGCAGTACTTC.

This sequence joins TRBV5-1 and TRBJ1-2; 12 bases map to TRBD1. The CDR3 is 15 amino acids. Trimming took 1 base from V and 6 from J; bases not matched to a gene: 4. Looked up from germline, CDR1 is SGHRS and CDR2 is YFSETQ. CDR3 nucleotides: TGCGCCAGCAGCTTGCCGGGACAGGGGGCCGATGGCTACACCTTC. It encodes CASSLPGQGADGYTF.

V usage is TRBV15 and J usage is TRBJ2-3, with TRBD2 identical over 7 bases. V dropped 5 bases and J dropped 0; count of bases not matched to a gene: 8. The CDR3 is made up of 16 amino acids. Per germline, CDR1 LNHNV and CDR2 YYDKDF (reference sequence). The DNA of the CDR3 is TGTGCCACCAGCTTTCTAGCGGTCTCTAGCACAGATACGCAGTATTTT. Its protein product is CATSFLAVSSTDTQYF.

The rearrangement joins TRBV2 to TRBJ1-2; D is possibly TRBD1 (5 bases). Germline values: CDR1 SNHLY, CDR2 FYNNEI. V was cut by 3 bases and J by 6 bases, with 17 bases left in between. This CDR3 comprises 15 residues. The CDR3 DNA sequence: TGTGCCAGCAGTGATTCGCGGGGGAGGGGCGATGGCTACACCTTC. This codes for CASSDSRGRGDGYTF.

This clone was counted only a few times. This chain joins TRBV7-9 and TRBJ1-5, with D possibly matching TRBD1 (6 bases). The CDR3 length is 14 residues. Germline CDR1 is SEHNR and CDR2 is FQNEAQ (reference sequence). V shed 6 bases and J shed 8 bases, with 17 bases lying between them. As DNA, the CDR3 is TGTGCCAGCAGTGACGGACAGAGCTTGGAGCCCCAGCATTTT. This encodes CASSDGQSLEPQHF.

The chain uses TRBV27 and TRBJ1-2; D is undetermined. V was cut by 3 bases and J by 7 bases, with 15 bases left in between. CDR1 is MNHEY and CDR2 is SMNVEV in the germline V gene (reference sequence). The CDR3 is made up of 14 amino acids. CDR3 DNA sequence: TGTGCCAGCAGTTTTGCGGGCGTCCACGGTGGCTACACCTTC. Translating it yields CASSFAGVHGGYTF.

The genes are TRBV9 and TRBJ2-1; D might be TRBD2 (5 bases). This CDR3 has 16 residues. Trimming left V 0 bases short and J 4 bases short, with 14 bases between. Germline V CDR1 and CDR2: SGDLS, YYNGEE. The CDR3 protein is CASSVAGSGYYNEQFF. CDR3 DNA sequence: TGTGCCAGCAGCGTAGCGGGGTCGGGGTATTACAATGAGCAGTTCTTC.